This is a list of T cell receptor beta chains from one sample in a study of blood T cell repertoires in COVID-19. The repertoire was sequenced with immunoSEQ multiplex PCR; TCRdb's copy has only in-frame clones and lacks some. The table lists fewer than 80,000 clones, just under 95% of them singletons, with about 6% in the top ten. The sample was peripheral blood. The receptors come from a human donor in a cohort sampled during active COVID-19. CDR3s include the opening cysteine and the closing phenylalanine or tryptophan. A D gene is named only where the DNA matches it firmly. Clone size is shown for a subset of rows, as once, few, many or a class of expanded clone.

>TRBJ2-2|-|-|TRBV7-2
CASSLKGAHTGELFF
TGTGCCAGCAGCTTAAAAGGGGCGCACACCGGGGAGCTGTTTTTT
>TRBJ1-1|-|-|TRBV5-1
CASSPEAANTEAFF
TGCGCCAGCAGCCCGGAGGCCGCGAACACTGAAGCTTTCTTT
>TRBJ1-5|-|-|TRBV2
CASRLHYSNQPQHF
TGTGCCAGCAGACTTCATTATAGCAATCAGCCCCAGCATTTT
>TRBJ2-2|TRBD1|-|TRBV19
CASSTGTGVTGELFF
TGTGCCAGTAGTACCGGGACAGGGGTGACCGGGGAGCTGTTTTTT
>TRBJ1-5|-|once|TRBV30
CAWSVRGGNQPQHF
TGTGCCTGGAGTGTACGGGGGGGCAATCAGCCCCAGCATTTT
>TRBJ2-3|-|-|TRBV7-2
CASRDHLSTDTQYF
TGTGCCAGCAGAGATCATCTAAGCACAGATACGCAGTATTTT
>TRBJ2-7|-|-|TRBV21-1
CASSKEVAPYEQYF
TGTGCCAGCAGCAAAGAGGTAGCACCCTACGAGCAGTACTTC
>TRBJ2-1|TRBD1|-|TRBV18
CASSTNRGQGEQFF
TGTGCCAGCTCGACCAACAGGGGGCAGGGTGAGCAGTTCTTC
>TRBJ1-3|-|-|TRBV7-9
CASSSRGSGNTIYF
TGTGCCAGCAGCTCCAGGGGCTCTGGAAACACCATATATTTT
>TRBJ2-7|TRBD2|-|TRBV3-1/TRBV3-2
CASSQDTGRGRYEQYF
TGTGCCAGCAGCCAAGATACGGGGCGGGGGAGATACGAGCAGTACTTC
>TRBJ2-7|TRBD1|-|TRBV7-2
CASSITGTAPYEQYF
TGTGCCAGCAGCATAACCGGGACAGCCCCCTACGAGCAGTACTTC
>TRBJ1-2|-|-|TRBV12-3/TRBV12-4
CASIERGAYGYTF
TGTGCCAGCATCGAACGGGGGGCTTATGGCTACACCTTC
>TRBJ2-7|TRBD2|-|TRBV18
CASSPGTSGPYEQYF
TGTGCCAGCTCCCCCGGGACTAGCGGTCCCTACGAGCAGTACTTC
>TRBJ2-5|TRBD1|-|TRBV9
CASSVSGGSMGETQYF
TGTGCCAGCAGCGTATCAGGGGGATCGATGGGAGAGACCCAGTACTTC
>TRBJ1-3|TRBD1|-|TRBV5-6
CASSLEGGDRNTIYF
TGTGCCAGCAGCTTGGAAGGGGGCGATCGAAACACCATATATTTT
>TRBJ2-2|TRBD2|-|TRBV9
CASSVAGGPYTGELFF
TGTGCCAGCAGCGTTGCGGGGGGGCCATATACCGGGGAGCTGTTTTTT
>TRBJ1-1|-|-|TRBV28
CASSSPPPGGTEAFF
TGTGCCAGCAGTTCCCCTCCCCCGGGGGGGACTGAAGCTTTCTTT
>TRBJ2-1|TRBD2|-|TRBV7-3
CASSLGASGTPFEQFF
TGTGCCAGCAGTTTAGGGGCTAGCGGGACTCCCTTTGAGCAGTTCTTC
>TRBJ1-1|-|-|TRBV5-4
CASSPTPSGFGDTEAFF
TGTGCCAGCAGCCCGACCCCCTCCGGGTTCGGAGACACTGAAGCTTTCTTT
>TRBJ2-2|-|-|TRBV30
CAWTGGRELFF
TGTGCCTGGACCGGGGGAAGGGAGCTGTTTTTT
>TRBJ2-1|-|once|TRBV1
CTSSQAGVAGAYNEQFF
TGCACCAGCAGCCAAGCCGGTGTAGCGGGGGCCTACAATGAGCAGTTCTTC
>TRBJ2-3|-|-|TRBV18
CASSPPRSTTSTDTQYF
TGTGCCAGCTCACCACCGCGGAGTACCACTAGCACAGATACGCAGTATTTT